The 14 T cell receptor beta chains below were found in one sample sequenced in a study of beta chain features in type 1 diabetes. Expressed TCRB transcripts were sequenced because the entire RNA isolate underwent reverse transcription. The data were produced by immunoSEQ multiplex PCR, yet TCRdb's version contains in-frame clones alone and is incomplete. The sample carries fewer than 500,000 clones, approximately 15% recorded once. The sequenced sample consisted of naive CD4+ T cells from blood. These receptors originate from a man younger than 40 in good health.

This clone was observed a handful of times. The chain is built from TRBV19 and TRBJ2-6; no definite D call. The length of the CDR3 is 16 residues. The germline V gene has CDR1 LNHDA and CDR2 SQIVND (reference sequence). V lost 4 bases and J lost 1, with 11 bases in between. The CDR3 here is CASSTTFRSGANVLTF. The CDR3 nucleotides are TGTGCCAGTAGTACCACCTTCAGGTCTGGGGCCAACGTCCTGACTTTC.

This clone was seen more than once but under ten times. A junction end diverges from the germline sequence, so it may reflect a read error. The V and J genes are TRBV29-1 and TRBJ1-2; 8 bases agree with TRBD1. In germline, CDR1 is SQVTM, CDR2 ANQGSEA. The CDR3 contains 16 residues. The CDR3 sequence: CSGEVAPGQVNYGYTF. Written as DNA, the CDR3 is TGCAGCGGTGAAGTAGCCCCGGGACAGGTTAACTATGGCTACACCTTC.

The chain recombines TRBV7-9 with TRBJ2-1, with 7 bases identical to TRBD1. V lost 6 bases, J lost 4 bases, and 3 bases stayed unmatched. This CDR3 has 13 amino acids. CDR1 and CDR2 from the germline V gene are SEHNR and FQNEAQ (reference sequence). The CDR3 is CASRGDRYNEQFF. CDR3 in DNA: TGTGCCAGCAGGGGGGACAGATACAATGAGCAGTTCTTC.

This clone was counted between two and nine times. V and J are TRBV7-9 and TRBJ1-4; D perhaps matches TRBD1 (6 bases). The length of the CDR3 is 15 residues. The germline V gene encodes CDR1 SEHNR and CDR2 FQNEAQ (reference sequence). Trimming took 3 bases from V and 7 from J, leaving 15 bases between them. The CDR3 loop is CASSLGRQEPEKLFF. The CDR3 DNA sequence: TGTGCCAGCAGCTTGGGGAGACAGGAGCCTGAAAAACTGTTTTTT.

This clone was observed a few times. V and J are TRBV5-1 and TRBJ2-3; 7 nucleotides align to TRBD1. J gave up 2 bases and V 6 bases, and 9 bases lay outside the gene matches. The germline CDR1 and CDR2 sequences are SGHRS and YFSETQ. This CDR3 is built from 15 residues. The CDR3 DNA is TGCGCCAGCACCTTAGGGGGCACGGACACAGATACGCAGTATTTT. It translates to CASTLGGTDTDTQYF.

The V gene is TRBV2, the J gene TRBJ2-1; a possible D gene is TRBD2 (5 bases). CDR3 size: 16 residues. Trimming cost V 2 bases and J 9 bases, with 20 bases left between them. Germline assignment: CDR1 SNHLY and CDR2 FYNNEI. The chain's CDR3 is CASSESRTLNFPEQFF. The CDR3 DNA reads as TGTGCCAGCAGTGAATCGAGGACTCTTAATTTTCCTGAGCAGTTCTTC.

The chain employs TRBV19 and TRBJ1-2; perhaps TRBD1 as D (5 bases). CDR3 length equals 12 residues. From germline, CDR1 is LNHDA and CDR2 SQIVND (reference sequence). V was clipped by 4 bases and J by 5 bases, with 8 bases between them. Here the CDR3 reads CASSTGQYGYTF. CDR3 bases: TGTGCCAGTAGTACGGGGCAGTATGGCTACACCTTC.

This clone was detected a few times. The V and J genes are TRBV18 and TRBJ2-7; TRBD2 matches 13 bases. Germline V gives CDR1 KGHSH, CDR2 LQKENI. This CDR3 region has 15 residues. V shed 5 bases and J 5 bases; nucleotides not matched to a gene: 6. CDR3 sequence reads: CASSSGLAGFHEQYV. CDR3 DNA sequence: TGTGCCAGCTCATCGGGACTAGCGGGATTTCACGAGCAGTACGTC.

In its sample, this clone was seen many times. J is TRBJ2-7 and V is TRBV14; TRBD2 aligns across 7 bases. The CDR3 runs 14 residues. The germline V gene has CDR1 SGHDN and CDR2 FVKESK. V lost 6 bases to trimming and J lost 2 bases; unmatched junction nucleotides: 7. For the CDR3, the DNA is TGTGCCAGCAGTCTCAGCGGGGAACCCTACGAGCAGTACTTC. Amino acid sequence: CASSLSGEPYEQYF.

This clone was observed a few times. The chain carries TRBV27 and TRBJ1-1, with D perhaps TRBD1 (6 bases). Germline V gene data show CDR1 as MNHEY and CDR2 as SMNVEV (reference sequence). Deletions cut 5 bases from V and 6 bases from J, with 7 bases between. The CDR3 is made up of 11 amino acids. The CDR3 region has the DNA TGTGCCAGCAGTACAGGGTCTGAAGCTTTCTTT. Amino acid sequence: CASSTGSEAFF.

This clone has just a few counts. This chain uses TRBV10-3 with TRBJ2-1, with 8 bases that match TRBD2. The trim removed 8 bases at V and 6 bases at J, leaving 9 bases unmatched. Germline V gene data show CDR1 as ENHRY and CDR2 as SYGVKD. The CDR3 runs to 14 residues. This CDR3 reads CAILGTSPRNEQFF. In DNA, the CDR3 is TGTGCCATCCTCGGGACTAGTCCACGCAATGAGCAGTTCTTC.

This clone was picked up a small number of times. The genes are TRBV7-3 and TRBJ2-5; D is possibly TRBD1 (6 bases). The CDR3 length is 13 residues. V lost 4 bases, J lost 5 bases, and 11 bases lay in between. The V gene's germline CDR1 is SGHTA and CDR2 FQGTGA. The CDR3 sequence: CASSYGTKETQYF. The DNA for the CDR3 is TGTGCCAGCAGCTACGGGACAAAGGAGACCCAGTACTTC.

This sequence joins TRBV6-6 and TRBJ2-7; D unclear. Germline CDR1 is MNHNY and CDR2 is SVGAGI (reference sequence). Trimming removed 10 bases from V and 3 bases from J, with 16 bases in between. The CDR3 extends over 13 amino acids. CDR3 loop: CATCAAAYYEQYF. The CDR3 DNA is TGTGCCACCTGTGCGGCAGCCTACTACGAGCAGTACTTC.

This clone was observed a handful of times. This chain connects TRBV7-9 to TRBJ1-1; 9 bases map to TRBD1. Germline CDR1 SEHNR, CDR2 FQNEAQ (reference sequence). CDR3 length: 14 residues. V was clipped by 5 bases and J by 4 bases; unmatched bases: 5. In DNA form, the CDR3 reads TGTGCCAGCAGCGAATCACAGGGGGCCACTGAAGCTTTCTTT. Protein product: CASSESQGATEAFF.